This note documents a single T cell receptor (beta chain) sequence. This specimen belongs to a study of shared clonotypes between healthy human individuals. Germline loops: CDR1 SGHNT, CDR2 YYREEE (reference sequence). The V and J ends lost 1 base and 4 bases, in that order; junction bases with no gene match: 7. The CDR3 is 16 amino acids. The split of CD4+ cells yielded CD45RA+ naive and CD45RA-negative memory subsets. TCRdb's copy holds only in-frame clones and misses some; the assay was immunoSEQ multiplex PCR. Of about 2 million clones detected, 90% to 95% appear once; the ten largest clones hold about 0.13%.

The sequencing input was naive CD4+ T cells sorted from blood. The subset was: CD45RA+ positively selected. V and J are TRBV5-4 and TRBJ2-2, with 7 bases matching TRBD1. The sequence was obtained from a man between 18 and 35 years old in good health. CDR3 protein: CASSLYGTALTGELFF. The CDR3 bases are TGTGCCAGCAGCTTGTACGGGACAGCACTCACCGGGGAGCTGTTTTTT.